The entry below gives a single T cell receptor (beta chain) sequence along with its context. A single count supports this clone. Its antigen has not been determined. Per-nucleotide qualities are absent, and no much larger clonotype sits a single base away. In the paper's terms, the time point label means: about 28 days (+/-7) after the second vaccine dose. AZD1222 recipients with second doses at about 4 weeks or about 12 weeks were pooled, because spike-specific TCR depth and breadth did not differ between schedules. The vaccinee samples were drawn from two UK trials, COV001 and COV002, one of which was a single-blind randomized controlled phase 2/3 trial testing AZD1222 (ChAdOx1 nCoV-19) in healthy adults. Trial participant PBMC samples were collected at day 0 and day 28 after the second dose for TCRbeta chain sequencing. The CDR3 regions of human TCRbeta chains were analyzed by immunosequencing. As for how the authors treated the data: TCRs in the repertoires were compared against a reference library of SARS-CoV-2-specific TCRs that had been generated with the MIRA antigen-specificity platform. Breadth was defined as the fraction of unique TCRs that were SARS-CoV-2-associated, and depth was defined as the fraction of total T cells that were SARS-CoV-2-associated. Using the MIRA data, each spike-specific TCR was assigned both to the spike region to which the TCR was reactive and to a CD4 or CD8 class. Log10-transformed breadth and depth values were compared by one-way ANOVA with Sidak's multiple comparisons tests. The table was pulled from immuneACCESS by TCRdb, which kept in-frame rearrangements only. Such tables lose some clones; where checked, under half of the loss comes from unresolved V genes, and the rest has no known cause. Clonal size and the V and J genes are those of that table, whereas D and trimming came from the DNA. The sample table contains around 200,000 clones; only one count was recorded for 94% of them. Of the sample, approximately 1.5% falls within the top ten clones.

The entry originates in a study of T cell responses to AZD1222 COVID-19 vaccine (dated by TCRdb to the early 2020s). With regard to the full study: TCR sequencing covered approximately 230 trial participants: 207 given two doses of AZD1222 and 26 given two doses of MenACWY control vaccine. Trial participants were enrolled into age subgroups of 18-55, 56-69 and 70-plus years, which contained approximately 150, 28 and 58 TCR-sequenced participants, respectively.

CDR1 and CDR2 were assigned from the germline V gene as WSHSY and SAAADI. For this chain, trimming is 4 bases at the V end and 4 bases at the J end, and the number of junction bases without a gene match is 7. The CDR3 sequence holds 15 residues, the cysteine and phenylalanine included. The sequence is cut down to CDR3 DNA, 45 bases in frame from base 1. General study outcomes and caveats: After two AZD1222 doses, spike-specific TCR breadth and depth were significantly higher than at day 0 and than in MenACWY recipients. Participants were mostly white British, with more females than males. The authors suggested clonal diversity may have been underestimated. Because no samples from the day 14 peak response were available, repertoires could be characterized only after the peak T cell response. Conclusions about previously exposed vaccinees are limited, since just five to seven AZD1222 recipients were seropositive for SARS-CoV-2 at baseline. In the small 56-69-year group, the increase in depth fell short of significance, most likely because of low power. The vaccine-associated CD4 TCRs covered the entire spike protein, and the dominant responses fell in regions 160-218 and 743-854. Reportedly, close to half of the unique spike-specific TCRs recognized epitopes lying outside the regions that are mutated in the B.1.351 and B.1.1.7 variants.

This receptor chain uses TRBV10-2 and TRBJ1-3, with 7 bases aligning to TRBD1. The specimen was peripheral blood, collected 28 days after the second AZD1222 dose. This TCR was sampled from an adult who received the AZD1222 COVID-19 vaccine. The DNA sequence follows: TGCGCCAGCAGTGTTGAACAGGGGCTGGGAAACACCATATATTTT. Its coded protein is CASSVEQGLGNTIYF.